These 27 T cell receptor beta chains were all obtained from the same sample, sequenced in a study of a mutant IDH1 vaccine in newly diagnosed glioma. Profiling relied on immunoSEQ multiplex PCR, and the TCRdb table lists in-frame clones only, not all of them. Altogether under 65,000 clones are present, 65% to 85% being singletons, with the ten largest covering roughly 19%. The time point: baseline, week 1 (first vaccination visit). Treatment of the sample: pre-vaccination baseline after standard-of-care therapy. The source was PBMCs, collected from a glioma patient treated with radiotherapy, temozolomide or both. The receptor source for this set is a young man with glioma.

The chain combines TRBV5-1 with TRBJ2-7, with D possibly being TRBD1 (7 bases). With 4 bases removed from V and 0 bases from J, the gap between germline ends came to 14 bases. The CDR3 contains 15 residues. Germline CDR1 reads SGHRS; CDR2 reads YFSETQ. CDR3 sequence: CASSPLAGGSYEQYF. The CDR3 coding sequence is TGCGCCAGCAGCCCACTAGCAGGGGGCTCCTACGAGCAGTACTTC.

The J gene is TRBJ2-7, the V gene TRBV27; a possible D gene is TRBD1 (6 bases). V was clipped by 3 bases and J by 0 bases, with 9 bases between them. The CDR3 runs to 14 residues. Germline V CDR1 and CDR2: MNHEY, SMNVEV (reference sequence). The DNA of the CDR3 is TGTGCCAGCAGTTTGCAGGGGAGCTCCTACGAGCAGTACTTC. It codes for CASSLQGSSYEQYF.

The chain has TRBV2 and TRBJ2-3, with 7 bases fitting TRBD1. Germline CDR1 reads SNHLY; CDR2 reads FYNNEI. After removal of 9 bases from V and 5 bases from J, the junction contained 11 bases not matched to a gene. The CDR3 loop spans 14 amino acids. The CDR3 DNA reads as TGTGCCAGTAGGAGACAGGGACGGGGAGATACGCAGTATTTT. Its protein product is CASRRQGRGDTQYF.

The chain's CDR3 is CAWSRAGGRPYNEQFF. The CDR3 DNA reads TGTGCCTGGAGTAGGGCGGGCGGGAGGCCATACAATGAGCAGTTCTTC. The V gene is TRBV30, the J gene TRBJ2-1; 8 bases align to TRBD2. Germline V gene data show CDR1 as GTSNPN and CDR2 as SVGIG (reference sequence). The CDR3 is made up of 16 amino acids. V was clipped by 2 bases and J by 4 bases; unmatched bases: 10.

The V call is TRBV30, the J call TRBJ1-2, with TRBD1 identical over 8 bases. CDR1 and CDR2 from the germline V gene are GTSNPN and SVGIG (reference sequence). J lost 1 base, V lost 2 bases, and 6 bases had no gene match. There are 15 residues in the CDR3. The CDR3 nucleotides read TGTGCCTGGAGTCAACCCGGACAGGGTAACTATGGCTACACCTTC. The encoded protein is CAWSQPGQGNYGYTF.

This chain links TRBV5-4 with TRBJ1-2; no firm D call. Germline-derived CDR1 and CDR2 are SGHNT and YYREEE (reference sequence). The CDR3 is made up of 14 amino acids. The V end lost 3 bases, the J end lost 5 bases, and 14 bases lay between the germline ends. The CDR3 here is CASSSPAEGYGYTF. The CDR3 DNA is TGTGCCAGCAGCTCCCCCGCTGAAGGGTATGGCTACACCTTC.

This clone was counted a single time. The chain has TRBV4-3 and TRBJ2-1; 12 nucleotides match TRBD2. The CDR3 length is 17 residues. Trimming took 4 bases from V and 4 from J; bases not matched to a gene: 8. CDR1 LGHNA and CDR2 YSLEER come from the germline V gene. The CDR3 nucleotides read TGCGCCAGCAGCCTGAACAGACTAGCGGGAGTTTACAATGAGCAGTTCTTC. Amino acid sequence: CASSLNRLAGVYNEQFF.

V gene TRBV11-2 combines with J gene TRBJ1-1; D uncertain. The CDR3 runs to 12 residues. Germline V gives CDR1 SGHAT, CDR2 FQNNGV. The V end was cut by 3 bases, the J end by 0 bases, with 2 bases between. CDR3 in DNA: TGTGCCAGCAGCTTTGTGAACACTGAAGCTTTCTTT. It yields the protein CASSFVNTEAFF.

The chain recombines TRBV7-8 with TRBJ1-1; tentatively, D is TRBD1 (5 bases). Trimming removed 2 bases from V and 0 bases from J, with 10 bases in between. This CDR3 has 15 amino acids. From germline, CDR1 is SGHVS and CDR2 FQNEAQ. CDR3 sequence (DNA): TGTGCCAGCAGCTTAAAGGCAGGGCTGAACACTGAAGCTTTCTTT. Its protein product is CASSLKAGLNTEAFF.

The chain has TRBV7-9 and TRBJ2-7; TRBD2 matches at 7 bases. This CDR3 has 16 residues. Trimming at V came to 2 bases and at J to 0 bases, leaving 7 bases not matched to a gene. Per the germline V gene, CDR1 is SEHNR and CDR2 is FQNEAQ (reference sequence). CDR3: CASSLYLAEFSYEQYF. The CDR3 DNA follows: TGTGCCAGCAGCTTATATCTAGCGGAGTTCTCCTACGAGCAGTACTTC.

The sample holds one count of this clone. The rearrangement uses TRBV30 and TRBJ2-7; TRBD2 matches at 8 bases. Germline assignment: CDR1 GTSNPN and CDR2 SVGIG (reference sequence). V lost 5 bases, J lost 0 bases, and 12 bases stayed unmatched. The CDR3 is 16 residues long. The CDR3 sequence: CAWSIRRAGGSYEQYF. In DNA form, the CDR3 reads TGTGCCTGGTCGATCAGGCGGGCGGGGGGCTCCTACGAGCAGTACTTC.

The V gene is TRBV6-5, the J gene TRBJ2-7, with 13 bases fitting TRBD2. The trim removed 4 bases at V and 4 bases at J, leaving 4 bases unmatched. The length of the CDR3 is 15 residues. Germline V gene data show CDR1 as MNHEY and CDR2 as SVGAGI. The DNA for the CDR3 is TGTGCCAGCAGTTTTGGACTAGCGGGAGTATACGAGCAGTACTTC. Translation gives CASSFGLAGVYEQYF.

The chain has TRBV30 and TRBJ1-1, with TRBD1 matching over 7 bases. V was pared by 3 bases and J by 5 bases, with 9 bases of the junction left unmatched. Germline V gives CDR1 GTSNPN, CDR2 SVGIG (reference sequence). The CDR3 sequence is 14 residues long. CDR3 coding DNA: TGTGCCTGGAGATTACAGGGGAGAGGTACTGAAGCTTTCTTT. Its translation: CAWRLQGRGTEAFF.

V and J are TRBV13 and TRBJ2-7, with 7 bases that match TRBD1. CDR1 and CDR2 from the germline V gene are PRHDT and FYEKMQ (reference sequence). Trimming cost V 4 bases and J 3 bases; bases outside gene matches: 12. The CDR3 is 16 residues long. The CDR3 loop reads CASSSTQGISDYEQYF. CDR3 in DNA: TGTGCCAGCAGCTCTACACAGGGGATTTCGGACTACGAGCAGTACTTC.

This clone occurred once. The rearrangement joins TRBV18 to TRBJ1-1; 8 positions agree with TRBD1. Trimming took 3 bases from V and 4 from J; bases not matched to a gene: 4. Germline V gene data show CDR1 as KGHSH and CDR2 as LQKENI. This CDR3 is 14 amino acids long. The CDR3 sequence: CASSPEGQATEAFF. CDR3 in DNA: TGTGCCAGCTCACCGGAGGGACAGGCCACTGAAGCTTTCTTT.

This chain uses TRBV6-5 with TRBJ1-1, with unresolved D. Per the germline V gene, CDR1 is MNHEY and CDR2 is SVGAGI. This CDR3 region has 13 residues. Trimming took 4 bases from V and 3 from J, leaving 9 bases between them. DNA for the CDR3: TGTGCCAGCAGTTTTGGGCTACACACTGAAGCTTTCTTT. Translation: CASSFGLHTEAFF.

CDR3 loop: CASSSPTTGGQKAFF. Written as DNA, the CDR3 is TGTGCCAGCAGCTCTCCCACGACAGGGGGGCAGAAAGCTTTCTTT. The V and J genes are TRBV7-2 and TRBJ1-1, with 9 bases aligning to TRBD1. The CDR3 is made up of 15 amino acids. Germline CDR1 reads SGHTA; CDR2 reads FQGNSA. V lost 4 bases, J lost 9 bases, and 12 bases stayed unmatched.

The CDR3 sequence: CASSLGRRGSPLHF. The CDR3 DNA reads as TGTGCCAGCAGCTTGGGCAGGAGGGGGTCACCCCTCCACTTT. The chain couples TRBV7-9 to TRBJ1-6, with a weak D call TRBD1 (6 bases). The germline V gene has CDR1 SEHNR and CDR2 FQNEAQ (reference sequence). V was pared by 3 bases and J by 10 bases, with 13 bases between. This CDR3 has 14 residues. Full variable domain (outside the CDR3, taken from reference TRBV7-9 and TRBJ1-6): DTGVSQNPRHKITKRGQNVTFRCDPISEHNRLYWYRQTLGQGPEFLTYFQNEAQLEKSRLLSDRFSAERPKGSFSTLEIQRTEQGDSAMYLCASSLGRRGSPLHFGNGTRLTVT.

This clone was seen more than once but under ten times. This chain uses TRBV27 with TRBJ1-4; TRBD1 might be the D (5 bases). The CDR3 runs to 16 residues. CDR1 MNHEY and CDR2 SMNVEV come from the germline V gene (reference sequence). Trimming removed 7 bases at V and 3 bases at J, with 18 bases between. The CDR3 reads CASTPSSTGPNEKLFF. The CDR3 DNA sequence: TGTGCCAGCACCCCGAGTTCCACAGGTCCTAATGAAAAACTGTTTTTT.

The V and J genes are TRBV30 and TRBJ2-3; unclear D gene. V lost 3 bases and J 2 bases, leaving 3 bases between the germline ends. The CDR3 runs to 11 residues. Germline V CDR1 and CDR2: GTSNPN, SVGIG (reference sequence). CDR3: CAWSFTDTQYF. The CDR3 DNA reads as TGTGCCTGGAGCTTCACAGATACGCAGTATTTT.

The rearrangement links TRBV18 to TRBJ1-3; possible D gene TRBD1, 6 bases. The germline gives CDR1 KGHSH, CDR2 LQKENI. The CDR3 is 15 residues long. V lost 2 bases to trimming and J lost 3 bases, with 11 bases between them. This CDR3 is CASSPRTADGNTIYF. As DNA, the CDR3 is TGTGCCAGCTCACCAAGGACAGCCGATGGAAACACCATATATTTT.

This clone was observed a single time. CDR3 sequence: CASSQGPASGETQYF. The CDR3 coding sequence is TGCGCCAGCAGCCAAGGTCCAGCTAGCGGGGAGACCCAGTACTTC. V usage is TRBV4-3 and J usage is TRBJ2-5, with 8 bases matching TRBD2. Germline trimming cut 1 base from V and 5 bases from J; bases unmatched to any gene: 6. CDR1 is LGHNA, CDR2 YSLEER, per germline. CDR3 size: 15 residues.

The chain couples TRBV9 to TRBJ2-3, with 9 bases fitting TRBD1. V shed 3 bases, J shed 6 bases, and the junction held 8 bases outside the gene matches. Germline V gives CDR1 SGDLS, CDR2 YYNGEE. The CDR3 has 15 amino acids. This chain's CDR3 is CASSEGQGLADTQYF. In DNA form, the CDR3 reads TGTGCCAGCAGCGAAGGACAGGGGTTGGCGGATACGCAGTATTTT.

The chain carries TRBV2 and TRBJ1-1; no clear D gene. The germline V gene has CDR1 SNHLY and CDR2 FYNNEI. Trimming took off 5 bases at V and 2 bases at J, with 12 bases between the two ends. The CDR3 spans 14 residues. CDR3 amino acids: CASSYSGANTEAFF. As DNA, the CDR3 is TGTGCCAGCAGTTACTCAGGAGCTAACACTGAAGCTTTCTTT.

This clone has only a few counts. The V call is TRBV18, the J call TRBJ1-1; D is uncertain. Trimming removed 6 bases at V and 3 bases at J, with 8 bases between. The germline gives CDR1 KGHSH, CDR2 LQKENI. This CDR3 comprises 12 residues. The CDR3 sequence is CASSPAHTEAFF. The CDR3 coding sequence is TGTGCCAGCTCGCCTGCCCACACTGAAGCTTTCTTT.

This chain joins TRBV28 and TRBJ2-7; no clear D gene. Per the germline V gene, CDR1 is MDHEN and CDR2 is SYDVKM. The V and J ends lost 5 bases and 3 bases respectively, with 8 bases between them. This CDR3 is 12 amino acids long. This CDR3 reads CASSILFYEQYF. As DNA, the CDR3 is TGTGCCAGCAGTATCTTGTTCTACGAGCAGTACTTC.

The CDR3 region is CASSLVGGVSTEAFF. The CDR3 region has the DNA TGTGCCAGCAGCTTAGTTGGGGGGGTGAGCACTGAAGCTTTCTTT. The chain uses TRBV7-9 and TRBJ1-1, with a possible D match to TRBD1 (5 bases). V shed 1 base and J shed 4 bases, with 13 bases lying between them. The CDR3 covers 15 residues. In germline, CDR1 is SEHNR, CDR2 FQNEAQ (reference sequence).